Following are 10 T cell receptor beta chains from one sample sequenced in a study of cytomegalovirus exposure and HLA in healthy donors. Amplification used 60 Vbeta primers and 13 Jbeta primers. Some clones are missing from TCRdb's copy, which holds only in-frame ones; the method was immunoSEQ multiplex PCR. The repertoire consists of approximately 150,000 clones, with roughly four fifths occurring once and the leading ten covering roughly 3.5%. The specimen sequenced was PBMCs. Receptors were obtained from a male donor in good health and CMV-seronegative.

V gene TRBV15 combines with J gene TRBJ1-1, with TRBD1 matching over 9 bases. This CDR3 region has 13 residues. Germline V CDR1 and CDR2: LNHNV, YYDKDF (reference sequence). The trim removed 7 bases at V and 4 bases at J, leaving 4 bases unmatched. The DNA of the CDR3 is TGTGCCACCAACCCGACAGGGGGCACTGAAGCTTTCTTT. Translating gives CATNPTGGTEAFF. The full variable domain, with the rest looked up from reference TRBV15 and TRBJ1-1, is DAMVIQNPRYQVTQFGKPVTLSCSQTLNHNVMYWYQQKSSQAPKLLFHYYDKDFNNEADTPDNFQSRRPNTSFCFLDIRSPGLGDTAMYLCATNPTGGTEAFFGQGTRLTVV.

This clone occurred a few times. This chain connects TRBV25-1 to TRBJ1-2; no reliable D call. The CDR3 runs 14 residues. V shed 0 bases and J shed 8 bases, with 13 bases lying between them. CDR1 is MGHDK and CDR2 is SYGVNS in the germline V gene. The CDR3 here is CASSEYVELTGYTF. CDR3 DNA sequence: TGTGCCAGCAGTGAATATGTCGAGTTAACGGGCTACACCTTC.

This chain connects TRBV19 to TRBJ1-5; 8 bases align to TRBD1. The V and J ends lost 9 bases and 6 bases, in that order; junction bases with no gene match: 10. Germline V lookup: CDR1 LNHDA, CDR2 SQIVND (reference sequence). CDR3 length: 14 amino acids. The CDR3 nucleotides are TGTGCCAGCACGGCGACAGGGGAACGTCAGCCCCAGCATTTT. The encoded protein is CASTATGERQPQHF.

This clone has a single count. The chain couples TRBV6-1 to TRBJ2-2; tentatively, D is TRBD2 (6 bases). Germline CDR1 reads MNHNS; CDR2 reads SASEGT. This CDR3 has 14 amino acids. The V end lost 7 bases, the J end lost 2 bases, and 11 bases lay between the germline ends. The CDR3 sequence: CASTGDLNTGELFF. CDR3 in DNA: TGTGCCAGCACTGGGGACTTAAACACCGGGGAGCTGTTTTTT.

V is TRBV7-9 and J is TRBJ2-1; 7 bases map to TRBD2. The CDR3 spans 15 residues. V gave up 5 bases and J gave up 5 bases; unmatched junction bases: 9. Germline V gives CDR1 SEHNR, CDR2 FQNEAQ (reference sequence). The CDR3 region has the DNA TGTGCCAGCAGCAGACCCGGGACTACCAACAATGAGCAGTTCTTC. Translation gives CASSRPGTTNNEQFF. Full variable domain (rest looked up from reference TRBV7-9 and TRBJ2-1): DTGVSQNPRHKITKRGQNVTFRCDPISEHNRLYWYRQTLGQGPEFLTYFQNEAQLEKSRLLSDRFSAERPKGSFSTLEIQRTEQGDSAMYLCASSRPGTTNNEQFFGPGTRLTVL.

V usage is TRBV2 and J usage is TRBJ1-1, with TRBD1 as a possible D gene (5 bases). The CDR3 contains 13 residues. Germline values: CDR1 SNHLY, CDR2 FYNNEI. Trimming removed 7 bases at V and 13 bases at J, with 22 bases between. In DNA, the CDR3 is TGTGCCAGCAAACTAAGGTTGTGGGGCTACCATTTCTTT. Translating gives CASKLRLWGYHFF.

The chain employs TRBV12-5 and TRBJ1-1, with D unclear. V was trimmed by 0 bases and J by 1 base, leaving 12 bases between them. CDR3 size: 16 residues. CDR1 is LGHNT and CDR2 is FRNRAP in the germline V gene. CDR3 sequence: CASGLVPDGANTEAFF. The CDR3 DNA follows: TGTGCTAGTGGTTTGGTACCCGACGGAGCGAACACTGAAGCTTTCTTT.

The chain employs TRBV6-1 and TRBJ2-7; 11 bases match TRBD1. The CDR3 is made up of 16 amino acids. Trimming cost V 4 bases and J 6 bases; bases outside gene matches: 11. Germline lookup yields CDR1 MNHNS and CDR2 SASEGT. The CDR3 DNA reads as TGTGCCAGCAGTGTACCCCGGACAGGGGGCGGCTCCGAGCAGTACTTC. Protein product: CASSVPRTGGGSEQYF.

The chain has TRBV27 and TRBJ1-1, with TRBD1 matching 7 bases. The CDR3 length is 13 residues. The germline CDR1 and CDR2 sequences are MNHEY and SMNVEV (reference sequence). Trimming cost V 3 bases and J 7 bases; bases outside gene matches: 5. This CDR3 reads CASSFAGQFEAFF. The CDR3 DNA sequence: TGTGCCAGCAGTTTCGCGGGACAGTTTGAAGCTTTCTTT.

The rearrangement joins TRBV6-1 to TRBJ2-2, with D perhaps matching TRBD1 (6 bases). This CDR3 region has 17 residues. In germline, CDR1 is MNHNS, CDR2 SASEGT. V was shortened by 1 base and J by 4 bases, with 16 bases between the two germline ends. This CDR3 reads CASSEDDRQRITGELFF. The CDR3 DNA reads TGTGCCAGCAGTGAAGACGACAGGCAACGAATCACCGGGGAGCTGTTTTTT.